This passage covers 21 T cell receptor beta chains from one sample sequenced in a study of tumor and adjacent non-tumor tissue in lung cancer. This sample's RNA came from whole unsorted tissue. A modified ARM-PCR protocol with three rounds of nested PCR amplified TCRbeta. Using its own MiXCR run on the multiplex PCR reads, TCRdb lists one record per CDR3 protein. The repertoire holds 120,000 or so distinct CDR3 sequences, with over 65% as singletons. The sequencing input was lung tumor tissue. The receptor set was obtained from a man aged 30 to 45 with non-small cell lung cancer.

The chain is built from TRBV2 and TRBJ1-5, with D hard to call. The germline V gene has CDR1 SNHLY and CDR2 FYNNEI. Trimming shortened V by 5 bases and J by 4 bases, and 9 bases separated the two germline ends. The CDR3 sequence is 13 residues long. The CDR3 nucleotides are TGTGCCAGCAGTCCATTTAGAAATCAGCCCCAGCATTTT. Its protein product is CASSPFRNQPQHF.

At least ten counts were recorded for this clonotype. J is TRBJ2-5 and V is TRBV20-1; 9 bases align to TRBD1. CDR1 and CDR2 (germline): DFQATT, SNEGSKA (reference sequence). CDR3 length: 13 amino acids. Germline trimming cut 5 bases from V and 7 bases from J; bases unmatched to any gene: 8. The CDR3 nucleotides read TGCAGTGCTCTTACAGGGGGCGTGGGGACCCAGTACTTC. Amino acid sequence: CSALTGGVGTQYF.

With regard to this clonotype: This clone may be a read error of a much larger clone one base away. This chain joins TRBV20-1 and TRBJ1-2; D might be TRBD1 (5 bases). V was trimmed by 4 bases and J by 3 bases, leaving 21 bases between them. The CDR3 consists of 16 residues. Germline V gene data show CDR1 as DFQATT and CDR2 as SNEGSKA (reference sequence). The CDR3: CSANNMQKGPDYGYTF. As DNA, the CDR3 is TGCAGTGCTAACAACATGCAAAAGGGGCCGGACTATGGCTACACCTTC.

On this clonotype: A much more abundant neighbour one base away suggests this may be a read error. The rearrangement joins TRBV20-1 to TRBJ2-7; TRBD1 aligns across 8 bases. This CDR3 spans 13 amino acids. The germline V gene has CDR1 DFQATT and CDR2 SNEGSKA (reference sequence). The chain's CDR3 is CSASPGGTYEHYF. The CDR3 DNA follows: TGCAGTGCTAGCCCAGGGGGCACCTACGAGCACTACTTC.

On this clonotype itself: A much larger clone differs by one base, so this may be a read error. The gene calls are TRBV10-1 and TRBJ2-6; D is uncertain. Trimming removed 6 bases from V and 0 bases from J, with 18 bases in between. CDR3 length equals 18 residues. Looked up from germline, CDR1 is WNHNN and CDR2 is SYGVQD (reference sequence). CDR3 DNA sequence: TGCGCCAGCAGCGTCGAACTGCCCGGAATCTCTGGGGCCAACGTCCTGACTTTC. Amino acid sequence: CASSVELPGISGANVLTF.

V and J are TRBV4-2 and TRBJ2-7; either TRBD1 or TRBD2 may supply D (5 bases each). V was cut by 0 bases and J by 4 bases, with 10 bases left in between. Per the germline V gene, CDR1 is LGHNA and CDR2 is YNFKEQ. The CDR3 covers 14 residues. CDR3 protein: CASSQDRGVYEQYF. DNA of the CDR3: TGTGCCAGCAGCCAAGATCGAGGGGTTTACGAGCAGTACTTC.

The rearrangement links TRBV11-3 to TRBJ2-1; D may be TRBD2 (5 bases). The CDR3 has 16 residues. Trimming cost V 0 bases and J 7 bases, with 16 bases left between them. Germline V gene data show CDR1 as SGHNT and CDR2 as YENEEA. Written as DNA, the CDR3 is TGTGCCAGCAGCTTAGAGAGGGAACGGAAGTATAATGAGCAGTTCTTC. This encodes CASSLERERKYNEQFF.

Note on this clonotype: A junction boundary mismatches the germline segment, possibly from a read error. The genes are TRBV4-3 and TRBJ1-1; 7 bases fit TRBD1. This CDR3 has 14 amino acids. The germline CDR1 and CDR2 sequences are LGHNA and YSLEER. The CDR3 bases are TGCGCCAGTAGCCAGGACAGGTGGCTCACTGAAGCTTTCTTT. Residues: CASSQDRWLTEAFF.

The table lists this clonotype with many counts. The rearrangement uses TRBV6-1 and TRBJ2-3, with D unresolved. The V and J ends lost 3 bases and 2 bases respectively, with 9 bases between them. The germline V gene encodes CDR1 MNHNS and CDR2 SASEGT. This CDR3 is built from 14 residues. CDR3 sequence: CASSERLNTDTQYF. Here the CDR3 DNA reads TGTGCCAGCAGTGAGAGACTCAACACAGATACGCAGTATTTT.

As concerns this clonotype: No conserved phenylalanine or tryptophan ends this CDR3, so it is likely a read error. The chain carries TRBV4-2 and TRBJ1-1, with 8 bases identical to TRBD1. Germline V gives CDR1 LGHNA, CDR2 YNFKEQ. The CDR3 length is 14 residues. In DNA form, the CDR3 reads TGTGCCAGCGGCCCCCGACAGGGGAACACTAAAGCTTTCTCT. This codes for CASGPRQGNTKAFS.

This clonotype was observed once. Given a much more abundant clone one base away, this may be a read error. The rearrangement uses TRBV29-1 and TRBJ2-1; the match to TRBD2 covers 12 bases. In germline, CDR1 is SQVTM, CDR2 ANQGSEA. The V segment lost 4 bases and the J segment 12 bases; nucleotides outside the gene matches: 10. The length of the CDR3 is 14 residues. The CDR3 DNA follows: TGCAGCGTTGCTAGCGGGAGGGGGGGACTTGGGCAGTTCTTC. This codes for CSVASGRGGLGQFF.

A word on this clonotype: The junction shows a germline mismatch at one end, possibly a read error. The V gene is TRBV11-2, the J gene TRBJ2-1; a possible D gene is TRBD2 (7 bases). Per germline, CDR1 SGHAT and CDR2 FQNNGV. CDR3 length: 16 amino acids. CDR3 nucleotide sequence: TGTGCCAGCAGCTTGGAGGGGGGGATAACCTACAAAGAGCAGTTCTTC. This translates into CASSLEGGITYKEQFF.

As to this clonotype: In this CDR3 the conserved last residue, phenylalanine or tryptophan, is missing, so a read error is likely. The chain is built from TRBV11-3 and TRBJ2-3; TRBD2 might be the D (6 bases). This CDR3 has 17 residues. V lost 5 bases to trimming and J lost 2 bases, with 20 bases between them. CDR1 SGHNT and CDR2 YENEEA come from the germline V gene. This CDR3 reads CASSLPPGLPVTDTQYC. CDR3 DNA: TGTGCCAGCAGCCTTCCGCCTGGACTACCAGTCACAGATACGCAGTATTGT.

This sequence joins TRBV4-1 and TRBJ2-7; D might be TRBD1 (6 bases). Germline CDR1 and CDR2: MGHRA and YSYEKL. Trimming left V 10 bases short and J 4 bases short, with 26 bases between. The length of the CDR3 is 16 residues. The CDR3 bases are TGCGCCAACAACCAAGACGAGACAGGACAGACTTACGAGCAGTACTTC. Protein sequence: CANNQDETGQTYEQYF.

The rearrangement joins TRBV11-2 to TRBJ2-1, with D possibly called TRBD1 or TRBD2 (6 bases each). V was shortened by 8 bases and J by 9 bases, with 26 bases between the two germline ends. CDR3 length: 16 residues. In germline, CDR1 is SGHAT, CDR2 FQNNGV. CDR3: CASCNTGTRGMVEQFF. In nucleotides, the CDR3 is TGTGCCAGCTGCAACACAGGGACTCGCGGGATGGTTGAGCAGTTCTTC.

As to this clonotype: The germline gene is not matched at one end of the junction; a read error may be the cause. This chain links TRBV6-2 or TRBV6-3 with TRBJ1-5; D perhaps matches TRBD1 (5 bases). Looked up from germline, CDR1 is MNHEY and CDR2 is SVGEGT. CDR3 length: 13 amino acids. The CDR3 loop reads CASREDSHQSQHF. The CDR3 region has the DNA TGTGCCAGCAGGGAAGACAGCCATCAGTCCCAGCATTTT.

On this clonotype: The junction departs from the called germline gene at one end, perhaps through a read error. V and J are TRBV6-5 and TRBJ2-1, with D possibly being TRBD1 (6 bases). The CDR3 is made up of 16 amino acids. CDR1 and CDR2 from the germline V gene are MNHEY and SVGAGI. The CDR3 loop is CVSSYSIPRQAHEQFF. CDR3 bases: TGTGTCAGCAGTTATTCGATCCCGAGACAGGCCCATGAGCAGTTCTTC.

The V call is TRBV6-6, the J call TRBJ2-6, with D possibly called TRBD1 or TRBD2 (5 bases each). This CDR3 has 18 residues. Germline-derived CDR1 and CDR2 are MNHNY and SVGAGI (reference sequence). The V end lost 4 bases, the J end lost 3 bases, and 19 bases lay between the germline ends. The chain's CDR3 is CASSSTGAVSFGANVLTF. The CDR3 coding sequence is TGTGCCAGCAGTTCCACCGGGGCAGTGAGCTTTGGGGCCAACGTCCTGACTTTC.

The chain uses TRBV29-1 and TRBJ2-7, with D possibly TRBD2 on 5 matching bases. Trimming pared 7 bases from V and 5 bases from J, leaving 24 bases between. CDR3 length: 15 residues. CDR1 SQVTM and CDR2 ANQGSEA come from the germline V gene. The DNA of the CDR3 is TGCAGCGCTCTCGGGTCCGCACTGGAACTAGACGAGCAGTACTTC. This sequence encodes CSALGSALELDEQYF.

This clonotype has a count of ten or more. V gene TRBV11-2 combines with J gene TRBJ2-1; 10 nucleotides match TRBD2. The V gene end was trimmed by 5 bases and the J gene end by 4 bases; junction bases not matched to a gene: 5. CDR3 length: 15 residues. The germline CDR1 and CDR2 sequences are SGHAT and FQNNGV. This CDR3 is CASSTGTSAYNEQFF. DNA of the CDR3: TGTGCCAGCAGCACCGGGACTAGCGCTTACAATGAGCAGTTCTTC.

As DNA, the CDR3 is TGTGCCATCAGTGAGGATTGGAGACAGTTCTACAATGAGCAGTTCTTC. Translation gives CAISEDWRQFYNEQFF. This chain connects TRBV10-3 to TRBJ2-1, with D perhaps matching TRBD1 (5 bases). The CDR3 is made up of 16 amino acids. V was shortened by 2 bases and J by 3 bases, with 14 bases between the two germline ends. Germline values: CDR1 ENHRY, CDR2 SYGVKD.